The sequence of this T cell receptor beta chain was determined in a study of OX40 agonist ivuxolimab in advanced cancers. For the study in its entirety: The costimulatory receptor OX40 (CD134) was targeted by ivuxolimab, a fully human IgG2 agonistic monoclonal antibody. Prior anti-PD-1, anti-PD-L1 or anti-CTLA-4 therapy was permitted, and checkpoint inhibitors had been received by roughly two fifths of dose-escalation patients. Partial responses were achieved by three dose-escalation patients, of whom one had hepatocellular carcinoma and two had cutaneous melanoma. Intravenous ivuxolimab was administered to patients every 2 weeks at six dose levels: 0.01, 0.1, 0.3, 1.5, 3 and 10 mg/kg. The monotherapy dose-escalation portion (N ≈ 50 patients) of the phase I ivuxolimab trial is reported in the paper. Of the 52 patients in dose escalation, 19 had hepatocellular carcinoma, about 15 had melanoma, 9 had renal cell carcinoma and 9 had head and neck cancer. The purpose of peripheral TCRbeta sequencing was to test whether ivuxolimab changed TCR sequence diversity and led to clonal T-cell expansion. In the dose-escalation cohort, more than 75% of patients were male, and the mean age was approximately 60 years, with a range of 23 to 79.

In regard to this clone: Its specific antigen is unknown. No base quality information exists; no much larger clone differs at one position.

Study-wide findings and limitations: After ivuxolimab, more expanded clones were found on average in CD8+ T cells than in CD4+ T cells. At doses from 0.1 to 3.0 mg/kg, clonal expansion was seen in both CD4+ and CD8+ blood T cells between baseline and week 6. Low levels of normalized T-cell clonal expansion were also shown by some nonresponding patients. The antigen specificity of the peripheral T cells that underwent clonal expansion was not determined. Partial responders in the 0.1-3.0 mg/kg groups had among the lowest normalized peripheral clonal expansion, especially among CD8+ T cells.

To sequence the TCRbeta CDR3 region, genomic DNA was isolated from the sorted cells. The immunoSEQ Assay was used for sequencing of TCRbeta CDR3 regions. Imported from immuneACCESS, the table was reduced by TCRdb to in-frame sequences with V and J called. These copies leave out some clones; in studies compared against another copy, an unresolved V gene accounts for under half, and the cause of the remainder is not known. The sample has some 100,000 clones on record, about nine tenths of them singletons. The ten largest clones take up approximately 0.34% of the sample. The trial excluded patients who had a history of autoimmune disease or who were on systemic immunosuppression. In every dose cohort, peripheral blood was drawn for TCR sequencing at baseline, cycle 4 day 1, and cycle 7 day 1. Samples were obtained from an open-label, multicenter, first-in-human phase I dose-escalation trial of ivuxolimab. Adults with locally advanced or metastatic melanoma, renal cell carcinoma, hepatocellular carcinoma or head and neck squamous cell carcinoma were enrolled in the trial. Before TCR sequencing, CD4+ and CD8+ T cells were separately sorted from peripheral blood.

Germline trimming: 7 bases from V, 1 base from J; junction bases outside gene matches: 9. Based on the germline V gene, the CDR1 and CDR2 sequences are SNHLY and FYNNEI. The CDR3, from cysteine to phenylalanine, totals 15 residues. Only CDR3 DNA remains: 45 bases, in frame from the first base. The receptor was derived from an adult with an advanced solid tumor such as melanoma, head and neck, liver or kidney cancer. The chain employs TRBV2 and TRBJ1-1; TRBD1 lines up with 7 middle nucleotides. The source material was CD4+ or CD8+ T cells sorted from blood, sampled in a trial of the OX40 agonist ivuxolimab. The DNA sequence is given as TGTGCCAGCACCAGAGGGGGACAGCCGAACACTGAAGCTTTCTTT. It encodes CASTRGGQPNTEAFF.